A selection of T cell receptor beta chains follows, all from one sample in a study of beta chain features in type 1 diabetes. Assay: immunoSEQ multiplex PCR; the TCRdb copy retains only in-frame clones and omits some. The top ten clones hold less than 0.025% of a sample with hundreds of thousands of clones, around 15% of them seen once. The sample taken for sequencing was naive CD4+ T cells from blood. The receptors come from a man in his late teens or twenties with type 1 diabetes. CDR3s include the opening cysteine and the closing phenylalanine or tryptophan. A D gene is named only where the DNA matches it firmly. Clone size is given for some rows only: seen once, a few or many times, or a class if the clone is expanded.

d_call,j_call,v_call,cdr3_length,clone_size,cdr3_aa,cdr3_nt
NA,TRBJ2-5,TRBV10-3,13,few,CAISGRTQETQYF,TGTGCCATCAGTGGCAGGACACAAGAGACCCAGTACTTC
NA,TRBJ1-3,TRBV7-2,15,NA,CASSLAGRGGNTIYF,TGTGCCAGCAGCTTAGCGGGGAGGGGCGGAAACACCATATATTTT
NA,TRBJ1-4,TRBV28,16,few,CASSLLEQDKGEKLFF,TGTGCCAGCAGTTTATTGGAGCAGGATAAGGGTGAAAAACTGTTTTTT
NA,TRBJ2-1,TRBV25-1,14,NA,CASSDPTSSHEQFF,TGTGCCAGCAGTGACCCCACTAGTTCGCATGAGCAGTTCTTC
NA,TRBJ1-2,TRBV4-1,13,NA,CASSQGSGYGYTF,TGCGCCAGCAGCCAGGGGAGCGGCTATGGCTACACCTTC
TRBD1,TRBJ1-6,TRBV7-9,16,NA,CASTPLQDRGNSPLHF,TGTGCCAGCACCCCCCTACAGGACAGGGGGAATTCACCCCTCCACTTT
TRBD1,TRBJ2-7,TRBV7-9,15,few,CASSRSGQGTHEQYF,TGTGCCAGCAGCAGATCGGGACAGGGGACCCACGAGCAGTACTTC
NA,TRBJ1-5,TRBV7-8,15,few,CASSLAGMSSQPQHF,TGTGCCAGCAGCTTAGCGGGGATGTCGAGTCAGCCCCAGCATTTT
TRBD1,TRBJ2-7,TRBV14,18,few,CASSQWDRGYPPFYEQYF,TGTGCCAGCAGCCAGTGGGACAGGGGGTACCCTCCCTTCTACGAGCAGTACTTC
NA,TRBJ2-5,TRBV5-4,15,NA,CASSLATGLRETQYF,TGTGCCAGCAGCCTTGCAACAGGACTCAGAGAGACCCAGTACTTC
NA,TRBJ1-5,TRBV30,14,NA,CAWGTGYLNQPQHF,TGTGCCTGGGGAACAGGGTATCTCAATCAGCCCCAGCATTTT
NA,TRBJ2-6,TRBV28,17,few,CASSGPGRGSGANVLTF,TGTGCCAGCAGTGGACCGGGACGAGGCTCTGGGGCCAACGTCCTGACTTTC
TRBD1,TRBJ1-2,TRBV6-1,14,few,CASSITGEHYGYTF,TGTGCCAGCAGTATAACAGGGGAGCACTATGGCTACACCTTC
TRBD1,TRBJ1-5,TRBV27,16,NA,CASSLSIQGASQPQHF,TGTGCCAGCAGTTTATCGATACAGGGGGCAAGTCAGCCCCAGCATTTT
NA,TRBJ1-2,TRBV30,11,once,CAWGLSGGYTF,TGTGCCTGGGGACTATCGGGCGGCTACACCTTC
TRBD1,TRBJ1-1,TRBV6-1,14,few,CASSSQDRVPEAFF,TGTGCCAGCAGTTCGCAGGACAGGGTGCCCGAAGCTTTCTTT
TRBD2,TRBJ2-1,TRBV29-1,14,NA,CSVYTRAGDNEQFF,TGCAGCGTCTATACTCGGGCGGGGGACAATGAGCAGTTCTTC
NA,TRBJ1-2,TRBV30,11,few,CAWTTSLVNTF,TGTGCCTGGACCACATCTTTAGTAAACACCTTC
NA,TRBJ1-5,TRBV6-1,14,NA,CASSVTGSNQPQHF,TGTGCCAGCAGTGTAACAGGGAGCAATCAGCCCCAGCATTTT
TRBD2,TRBJ2-7,TRBV25-1,16,NA,CASTGTSGGKPYEQYF,TGTGCCAGCACAGGGACTAGCGGGGGGAAACCCTACGAGCAGTACTTC
NA,TRBJ1-4,TRBV30,15,NA,CAWSLQKTAGEKLFF,TGTGCCTGGAGTCTACAAAAAACAGCGGGCGAAAAACTGTTTTTT
NA,TRBJ2-5,TRBV4-2,14,NA,CASSQEGTSGTQYF,TGTGCCAGCAGCCAAGAAGGGACGTCGGGGACCCAGTACTTC
TRBD1,TRBJ2-5,TRBV11-3,14,few,CASSLQGAQETQYF,TGTGCCAGCAGCTTACAGGGGGCCCAAGAGACCCAGTACTTC
NA,TRBJ2-7,TRBV9,12,NA,CASSADVYEQYF,TGTGCCAGCAGCGCCGATGTGTACGAGCAGTACTTC
NA,TRBJ1-5,TRBV27,17,NA,CASSSRGQWYSNQPQHF,TGTGCCAGCAGTTCCCGGGGGCAGTGGTATAGCAATCAGCCCCAGCATTTT
NA,TRBJ2-3,TRBV30,12,few,CAWSVGTDTQYF,TGTGCCTGGAGTGTCGGCACAGATACGCAGTATTTT
NA,TRBJ1-5,TRBV9,15,NA,CASSVDQGFDQPQHF,TGTGCCAGCAGCGTGGACCAGGGATTTGATCAGCCCCAGCATTTT
NA,TRBJ1-6,TRBV7-9,15,few,CASTGSGAGNSPLHF,TGTGCCAGCACGGGATCAGGGGCTGGGAATTCACCCCTCCACTTT
NA,TRBJ2-1,TRBV6-5,16,NA,CASSYSASASYNEQFF,TGTGCCAGCAGTTACTCGGCTAGCGCGTCCTACAATGAGCAGTTCTTC
NA,TRBJ2-1,TRBV5-1,16,NA,CASSLADPYLAAEQFF,TGCGCCAGCAGCTTGGCTGACCCTTACTTGGCCGCTGAGCAGTTCTTC
NA,TRBJ1-4,TRBV6-5,15,NA,CASSYSNQGSEKLFF,TGTGCCAGCAGTTACTCGAATCAGGGAAGTGAAAAACTGTTTTTT
TRBD1,TRBJ1-4,TRBV7-9,18,NA,CASSLARGQGATNEKLFF,TGTGCCAGCAGCTTAGCGAGGGGACAGGGAGCCACTAATGAAAAACTGTTTTTT
NA,TRBJ1-1,TRBV15,12,NA,CATSPRGTEAFF,TGTGCCACCTCCCCAAGGGGCACTGAAGCTTTCTTT
NA,TRBJ1-1,TRBV29-1,12,few,CSVVGQNTEAFF,TGCAGCGTTGTCGGGCAGAACACTGAAGCTTTCTTT
TRBD2,TRBJ2-1,TRBV5-4,17,few,CASSLGHGGGSYNEQFF,TGTGCCAGCAGCTTGGGCCATGGGGGGGGTTCCTACAATGAGCAGTTCTTC
TRBD2,TRBJ2-5,TRBV5-1,13,NA,CASSLTSVETQYF,TGCGCCAGCAGCTTGACTAGCGTCGAGACCCAGTACTTC
TRBD2,TRBJ2-5,TRBV6-1,14,NA,CASSARGRQETQYF,TGTGCCAGCAGTGCGCGGGGGAGGCAAGAGACCCAGTACTTC
TRBD1,TRBJ2-7,TRBV5-1,14,NA,CASSSVGQTYEQYF,TGCGCCAGCAGCTCGGTGGGACAGACCTACGAGCAGTACTTC
TRBD1,TRBJ1-2,TRBV6-4,15,NA,CASREGTGPNYGYTF,TGTGCCAGCAGAGAAGGGACAGGGCCTAACTATGGCTACACCTTC
TRBD1,TRBJ2-1,TRBV5-6,15,NA,CASSPGGQGVREQFF,TGTGCCAGCAGCCCTGGAGGACAGGGGGTCCGGGAGCAGTTCTTC
NA,TRBJ2-2,TRBV28,14,NA,CASITSQGTGELFF,TGTGCCAGCATCACCTCGCAAGGAACCGGGGAGCTGTTTTTT
TRBD1,TRBJ2-5,TRBV6-1,16,NA,CASSEAPGGVRETQYF,TGTGCCAGCAGTGAAGCTCCAGGGGGAGTGAGGGAGACCCAGTACTTC
TRBD1,TRBJ2-7,TRBV5-6,15,few,CASSSTGGASYEQYF,TGTGCCAGCAGCTCTACAGGGGGCGCGTCGTACGAGCAGTACTTC
NA,TRBJ1-1,TRBV18,14,NA,CASSPPEGNTEAFF,TGTGCCAGCTCACCACCGGAGGGGAACACTGAAGCTTTCTTT
NA,TRBJ1-2,TRBV5-1,13,NA,CASGPERASGYTF,TGCGCCAGCGGGCCCGAACGGGCATCTGGCTACACCTTC
NA,TRBJ2-1,TRBV20-1,11,NA,CSASSGDEQFF,TGCAGTGCTAGTTCGGGGGATGAGCAGTTCTTC
NA,TRBJ2-3,TRBV19,17,NA,CASSIQGPGWSTDTQYF,TGTGCCAGTAGTATCCAGGGACCCGGTTGGAGCACAGATACGCAGTATTTT
TRBD2,TRBJ2-3,TRBV9,18,few,CASSHGTSGGAGTDTQYF,TGTGCCAGCTCCCACGGCACTAGCGGGGGGGCAGGTACAGATACGCAGTATTTT